Presented here are 20 T cell receptor beta chains from one specimen sequenced in a study of cytomegalovirus exposure and HLA in healthy donors. The primer mix had 60 Vbeta and 13 Jbeta primers. Clones were read by immunoSEQ multiplex PCR, and TCRdb kept only the in-frame ones, dropping some. This sample carries 29,000 or so clones, with 0.71% going to the ten biggest clones. Material for sequencing was PBMCs. The receptors originated from a man aged 30 to 45 in good health and CMV-seronegative.

The chain links TRBV5-1 to TRBJ2-7; weak D call: TRBD1 (5 bases). V gave up 0 bases and J gave up 3 bases, with 16 bases separating them. CDR1 is SGHRS, CDR2 YFSETQ, per germline. This CDR3 is built from 16 residues. The CDR3 loop reads CASSLALGPVGYEQYF. The CDR3 nucleotides are TGCGCCAGCAGCTTGGCCTTGGGGCCAGTTGGCTACGAGCAGTACTTC.

The chain combines TRBV19 with TRBJ1-1, with D possibly being TRBD1 (5 bases). The V end was cut by 3 bases, the J end by 0 bases, with 14 bases between. Germline-derived CDR1 and CDR2 are LNHDA and SQIVND (reference sequence). CDR3 length: 16 amino acids. CDR3 protein: CASSILRGGMNTEAFF. As DNA, the CDR3 is TGTGCCAGTAGTATCCTTAGGGGAGGAATGAACACTGAAGCTTTCTTT. Filled out from reference TRBV19 and TRBJ1-1, the complete variable domain reads DGGITQSPKYLFRKEGQNVTLSCEQNLNHDAMYWYRQDPGQGLRLIYYSQIVNDFQKGDIAEGYSVSREKKESFPLTVTSAQKNPTAFYLCASSILRGGMNTEAFFGQGTRLTVV.

The genes are TRBV2 and TRBJ1-5, with 9 bases lining up with TRBD1. Germline V gene lookup returns CDR1 SNHLY and CDR2 FYNNEI. The V segment lost 6 bases and the J segment 4 bases; nucleotides outside the gene matches: 4. The CDR3 extends over 14 amino acids. CDR3 DNA: TGTGCCAGCAGGGGGACAGGGCGGAATCAGCCCCAGCATTTT. Its translation: CASRGTGRNQPQHF.

The V and J genes are TRBV5-6 and TRBJ2-7, with D perhaps TRBD1 (6 bases). This CDR3 has 14 amino acids. Germline CDR1 reads SGHDT; CDR2 reads YYEEEE. Trimming stripped 2 bases from V and 5 bases from J, with 14 bases between. CDR3 nucleotide sequence: TGTGCCAGCAGCTTCCAACAGGGTTTAGACGAGCAGTACTTC. Amino acid sequence: CASSFQQGLDEQYF.

The J gene is TRBJ2-3, the V gene TRBV4-2; D not certain. CDR1 and CDR2 from the germline V gene are LGHNA and YNFKEQ. V lost 1 base and J lost 3, with 5 bases in between. The CDR3 runs 13 residues. The CDR3 bases are TGTGCCAGCAGCCAAGTCCTAACAGATACGCAGTATTTT. Amino acids: CASSQVLTDTQYF.

The V and J genes are TRBV7-9 and TRBJ1-1; perhaps TRBD1 as D (5 bases). Trimming left V 6 bases short and J 1 base short, with 9 bases between. This CDR3 is built from 13 residues. The V gene's germline CDR1 is SEHNR and CDR2 FQNEAQ (reference sequence). For the CDR3, the DNA is TGTGCCAGCAGTTTCAGGGAGAACACTGAAGCTTTCTTT. This sequence encodes CASSFRENTEAFF.

V and J are TRBV5-1 and TRBJ2-1; D perhaps matches TRBD1 (6 bases). The V end lost 2 bases, the J end lost 5 bases, and 8 bases lay between the germline ends. Germline CDR1 reads SGHRS; CDR2 reads YFSETQ. This CDR3 comprises 13 residues. The CDR3 bases are TGCGCCAGCAGCTTTGGACAGAACAATGAGCAGTTCTTC. Residues: CASSFGQNNEQFF. Full variable domain (outside the CDR3, taken from reference TRBV5-1 and TRBJ2-1): KAGVTQTPRYLIKTRGQQVTLSCSPISGHRSVSWYQQTPGQGLQFLFEYFSETQRNKGNFPGRFSGRQFSNSRSEMNVSTLELGDSALYLCASSFGQNNEQFFGPGTRLTVL.

The V and J genes are TRBV10-3 and TRBJ2-1, with 10 bases that match TRBD2. V lost 11 bases and J lost 7; bases outside the gene matches: 11. This CDR3 contains 14 residues. The germline V gene has CDR1 ENHRY and CDR2 SYGVKD. CDR3 sequence reads: CASNLAGVGNEQFF. CDR3 nucleotides: TGTGCCTCCAACCTAGCGGGAGTGGGGAATGAGCAGTTCTTC.

The chain couples TRBV5-6 to TRBJ1-2; 7 nucleotides agree with TRBD1. V dropped 2 bases and J dropped 4; count of bases not matched to a gene: 2. Per germline, CDR1 SGHDT and CDR2 YYEEEE. The CDR3 is 13 residues long. CDR3 nucleotides: TGTGCCAGCAGCTTCTGGACAGGCTATGGCTACACCTTC. Amino acid sequence: CASSFWTGYGYTF.

This rearrangement joins TRBV19 to TRBJ2-7; D unclear. Trimming took off 6 bases at V and 1 base at J, with 13 bases between the two ends. This CDR3 spans 14 amino acids. Germline V gene lookup returns CDR1 LNHDA and CDR2 SQIVND (reference sequence). This chain's CDR3 is CASSPIDISYEQYF. CDR3 DNA sequence: TGTGCCAGTAGCCCAATTGACATATCCTACGAGCAGTACTTC.

V and J are TRBV5-4 and TRBJ1-3; no reliable D call. The V end lost 2 bases, the J end lost 1 base, and 4 bases lay between the germline ends. The CDR3 runs to 13 residues. CDR1 and CDR2 from the germline V gene are SGHNT and YYREEE (reference sequence). This CDR3 is CASSFLSGNTIYF. Here the CDR3 DNA reads TGTGCCAGCAGCTTTCTTTCTGGAAACACCATATATTTT.

V usage is TRBV7-6 and J usage is TRBJ2-5; 8 positions agree with TRBD2. CDR3 length: 17 residues. Germline assignment: CDR1 SGHVS and CDR2 FNYEAQ. V shed 1 base, J shed 5 bases, and the junction held 12 bases outside the gene matches. CDR3 sequence (DNA): TGTGCCAGCAGCTTAGAGCTCTCCGGGGGGGGGCCGGAGACCCAGTACTTC. This translates into CASSLELSGGGPETQYF.

The chain has TRBV19 and TRBJ2-5, with 12 bases fitting TRBD1. V lost 9 bases and J lost 5; bases outside the gene matches: 22. This CDR3 is 19 amino acids long. Germline assignment: CDR1 LNHDA and CDR2 SQIVND (reference sequence). The CDR3 loop reads CASGPRKPLWDRGLETQYF. For the CDR3, the DNA is TGTGCCAGCGGACCCCGGAAACCCCTCTGGGACAGGGGGCTTGAGACCCAGTACTTC.

The gene calls are TRBV19 and TRBJ2-5; 10 bases fit TRBD1. The CDR3 loop spans 14 amino acids. The germline gives CDR1 LNHDA, CDR2 SQIVND (reference sequence). V lost 6 bases and J lost 5; bases outside the gene matches: 6. The DNA of the CDR3 is TGTGCCAGTAGCCAGGGACAGGGGCCGGAGACCCAGTACTTC. Protein: CASSQGQGPETQYF.

The chain recombines TRBV6-5 with TRBJ1-1; the D is unclear. The CDR3 covers 12 residues. The V and J ends lost 5 bases and 7 bases respectively, with 11 bases between them. CDR1 is MNHEY, CDR2 SVGAGI, per germline. Written as DNA, the CDR3 is TGTGCCAGCAGTAGGGAGACCGGTGAAGCTTTCTTT. Its translation: CASSRETGEAFF.

This chain joins TRBV5-1 and TRBJ2-5; possible D gene TRBD1, 6 bases. The V and J ends lost 4 bases and 3 bases respectively, with 13 bases between them. The V gene's germline CDR1 is SGHRS and CDR2 YFSETQ. The CDR3 has 14 amino acids. In nucleotides, the CDR3 is TGCGCCAGCAGCCCCAGGGGCTTAGAAGAGACCCAGTACTTC. Translated, it gives CASSPRGLEETQYF.

This chain connects TRBV28 to TRBJ2-1; TRBD2 matches 8 bases. V lost 4 bases, J lost 8 bases, and 13 bases stayed unmatched. The CDR3 is made up of 16 amino acids. Germline V gene lookup returns CDR1 MDHEN and CDR2 SYDVKM. The DNA of the CDR3 is TGTGCCAGCAGTTCTACCGGGACTAGTGGACCAGATGAGCAGTTCTTC. It codes for CASSSTGTSGPDEQFF.

The V and J genes are TRBV2 and TRBJ1-5; 8 bases match TRBD1. Trimming took 5 bases from V and 0 from J; bases not matched to a gene: 15. The germline V gene has CDR1 SNHLY and CDR2 FYNNEI. The CDR3 is 19 residues long. CDR3 nucleotide sequence: TGTGCCAGCAGTAAGACAGGGGCCGACCCCCTATATAGCAATCAGCCCCAGCATTTT. Encoded protein: CASSKTGADPLYSNQPQHF.

The chain recombines TRBV27 with TRBJ1-1, with TRBD1 matching 8 bases. This CDR3 has 14 residues. With V trimmed by 3 bases and J by 6 bases, 6 bases remained unmatched. The germline gives CDR1 MNHEY, CDR2 SMNVEV (reference sequence). CDR3 DNA sequence: TGTGCCAGCAGTTTGGAACAGGGGGGGTCTGAAGCTTTCTTT. It is translated as CASSLEQGGSEAFF.

The rearrangement joins TRBV4-2 to TRBJ2-7; 9 bases are a match to TRBD2. V lost 2 bases and J lost 6; bases outside the gene matches: 5. The germline gives CDR1 LGHNA, CDR2 YNFKEQ. CDR3 length: 14 residues. CDR3 region: CASSQTPGLAEQYF. Written as DNA, the CDR3 is TGTGCCAGCAGCCAAACTCCGGGACTAGCCGAGCAGTACTTC.